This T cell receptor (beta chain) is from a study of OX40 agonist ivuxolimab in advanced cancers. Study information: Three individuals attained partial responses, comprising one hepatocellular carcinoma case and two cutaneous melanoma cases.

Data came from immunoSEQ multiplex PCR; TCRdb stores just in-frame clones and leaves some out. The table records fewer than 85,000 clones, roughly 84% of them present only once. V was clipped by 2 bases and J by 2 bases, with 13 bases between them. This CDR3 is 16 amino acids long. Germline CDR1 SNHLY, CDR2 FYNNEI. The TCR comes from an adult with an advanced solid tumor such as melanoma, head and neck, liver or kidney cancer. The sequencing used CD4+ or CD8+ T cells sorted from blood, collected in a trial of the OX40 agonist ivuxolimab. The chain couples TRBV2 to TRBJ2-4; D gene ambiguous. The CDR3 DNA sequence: TGTGCCAGCAGTGAATGGTCGACGAACCCCAAAAACATTCAGTACTTC. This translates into CASSEWSTNPKNIQYF. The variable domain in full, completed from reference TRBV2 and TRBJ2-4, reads EPEVTQTPSHQVTQMGQEVILRCVPISNHLYFYWYRQILGQKVEFLVSFYNNEISEKSEIFDDQFSVERPDGSNFTLKIRSTKLEDSAMYFCASSEWSTNPKNIQYFGAGTRLSVL.